Presented here are 12 T cell receptor beta chains from one specimen sequenced in a study of T cells in Graves' hyperthyroidism and ophthalmopathy. Amplification targeted TCR beta CDR3 regions from RNA transcripts. The HTBI primer set was used in a first-round RT-PCR of the TCR CDR3. From the multiplex PCR reads, TCRdb called clonotypes with MiXCR, one entry per CDR3 protein. This sample has about 700,000 distinct CDR3 sequences, with around 13% found just once. Sequenced input: blood. The receptors shown here come from a woman aged 18-30 years with Graves' hyperthyroidism.

About this clonotype: At one boundary the junction diverges from the germline segment, which might be a read error. V gene TRBV12-3 or TRBV12-4 combines with J gene TRBJ1-1; weak D call: TRBD1 (6 bases). This CDR3 comprises 14 residues. CDR3 in amino acids: CASSLGGLSTEALF. The DNA for the CDR3 is TGTGCCAGCAGTTTAGGGGGGCTGAGCACTGAAGCTCTCTTT.

Only a few counts were recorded for this clonotype. V and J are TRBV10-3 and TRBJ2-1; D might be TRBD2 (5 bases). Germline V gives CDR1 ENHRY, CDR2 SYGVKD. Trimming stripped 8 bases from V and 6 bases from J, with 20 bases between. The CDR3 length is 15 residues. DNA for the CDR3: TGTGCCATCCGGGTGGGAGATGGGGTAGGCAATGAGCAGTTCTTC. It encodes CAIRVGDGVGNEQFF.

This clonotype was counted at least ten times. The rearrangement uses TRBV3-1 and TRBJ2-1; D ambiguous. The CDR3 length is 15 residues. V was shortened by 3 bases and J by 0 bases, with 9 bases between the two germline ends. CDR1 and CDR2 (germline): LGHDT, YNNKEL (reference sequence). CDR3 sequence (DNA): TGTGCCAGCAGCCAGGATCTGAGCTCCTACAATGAGCAGTTCTTC. Translated: CASSQDLSSYNEQFF.

This clonotype appeared many times. V is TRBV20-1 and J is TRBJ1-3, with D uncertain. V shed 0 bases and J shed 5 bases, with 8 bases lying between them. Per the germline V gene, CDR1 is DFQATT and CDR2 is SNEGSKA (reference sequence). This CDR3 contains 13 residues. In nucleotides, the CDR3 is TGCAGTGCTAGAGAGGTGGGGAGAAACACCATATATTTT. It translates to CSAREVGRNTIYF.

In this sample, this clonotype turned up many times. J is TRBJ2-7 and V is TRBV3-1, with no clear D. The CDR3 spans 12 residues. The germline V gene encodes CDR1 LGHDT and CDR2 YNNKEL (reference sequence). V lost 1 base and J lost 5, with 6 bases in between. CDR3 DNA sequence: TGTGCCAGCAGCCAAGGGAAGCACGAGCAGTACTTC. Translating it yields CASSQGKHEQYF.

The chain carries TRBV24-1 and TRBJ2-3; D perhaps matches TRBD1 (6 bases). Germline CDR1 is KGHDR and CDR2 is SFDVKD. Deletions cut 1 base from V and 5 bases from J, with 12 bases between. This CDR3 region has 15 residues. The CDR3 loop is CATSDFVQGRDTQYF. Here the CDR3 DNA reads TGTGCCACCAGTGATTTCGTACAGGGAAGAGATACGCAGTATTTT.

This clonotype showed up many times. CDR3 in amino acids: CASSPWGLAGNTGELFF. DNA of the CDR3: TGTGCCAGCAGCCCATGGGGACTAGCGGGGAACACCGGGGAGCTGTTTTTT. V is TRBV7-2 and J is TRBJ2-2; the match to TRBD2 covers 12 bases. This CDR3 is 17 amino acids long. The germline CDR1 and CDR2 sequences are SGHTA and FQGNSA. V gave up 5 bases and J gave up 1 base; unmatched junction bases: 5.

Ten or more counts support this clonotype. The rearrangement uses TRBV18 and TRBJ2-1; D is unclear. From germline, CDR1 is KGHSH and CDR2 LQKENI. The V gene lost 0 bases and the J gene lost 15 bases, with 18 bases spanning the gap. The CDR3 sequence is 14 residues long. In nucleotides, the CDR3 is TGTGCCAGCTCACCACCAGGTTCCACAGCCGGTCCGTTCTTC. Translation gives CASSPPGSTAGPFF.

This clonotype was picked up a small number of times. CDR3 bases: TGTGCCAGCAGTTTCCTGACAGGAGACACTGAAGCTTTCTTT. It yields the protein CASSFLTGDTEAFF. The chain joins TRBV6-5 to TRBJ1-1; a possible D gene is TRBD1 (6 bases). The CDR3 is 14 residues long. Trimming took off 4 bases at V and 3 bases at J, with 12 bases between the two ends. Germline V lookup: CDR1 MNHEY, CDR2 SVGAGI.

The sample holds many counts of this clonotype. The chain uses TRBV3-1 and TRBJ1-4; D is ambiguous. The germline V gene has CDR1 LGHDT and CDR2 YNNKEL (reference sequence). V was pared by 6 bases and J by 8 bases, with 16 bases between. The CDR3 sequence is 14 residues long. As DNA, the CDR3 is TGTGCCAGCAGGCCTTCGGGGATCGGGGAAAAACTGTTTTTT. Translating gives CASRPSGIGEKLFF. Supplemented by reference TRBV3-1 and TRBJ1-4, the full variable domain reads DTAVSQTPKYLVTQMGNDKSIKCEQNLGHDTMYWYKQDSKKFLKIMFSYNNKELIINETVPNRFSPKSPDKAHLNLHINSLELGDSAVYFCASRPSGIGEKLFFGSGTQLSVL.

This clonotype came up many times. The chain uses TRBV11-2 and TRBJ2-3; D is ambiguous. V was clipped by 4 bases and J by 0 bases, with 14 bases between them. The V gene's germline CDR1 is SGHAT and CDR2 FQNNGV. The CDR3 sequence is 16 residues long. CDR3 region: CASSSSPAASTDTQYF. CDR3 nucleotide sequence: TGTGCCAGCAGCTCCTCTCCGGCGGCTAGCACAGATACGCAGTATTTT.

This clonotype was observed a few times. The chain combines TRBV24-1 with TRBJ2-3; 7 bases align to TRBD1. CDR1 and CDR2 (germline): KGHDR, SFDVKD. J was trimmed by 1 base and V by 9 bases; bases with no gene match: 15. The CDR3 contains 17 residues. CDR3: CATGGRPGGFGTDTQYF. Here the CDR3 DNA reads TGTGCCACCGGGGGCCGACCAGGGGGTTTCGGCACAGATACGCAGTATTTT.